The 14 T cell receptor beta chains below come from one sample, sequenced in a study of blood T cell repertoires in COVID-19. Clones were sequenced by immunoSEQ multiplex PCR, and TCRdb holds only the in-frame ones, with some missing. The sample carries 150,000 to 200,000 clones, 83% recorded once. Sequencing used peripheral blood. These receptor sequences come from a woman between 70 and 85 years old with COVID-19, enrolled during active disease.

This rearrangement joins TRBV19 to TRBJ1-2; TRBD1 matches at 8 bases. V shed 3 bases and J 4 bases; nucleotides not matched to a gene: 10. Germline assignment: CDR1 LNHDA and CDR2 SQIVND (reference sequence). The CDR3 has 16 amino acids. CDR3 nucleotides: TGTGCCAGTAGTATTGCTGGACAGGGATTTGTCTATGGCTACACCTTC. Amino acid sequence: CASSIAGQGFVYGYTF.

The genes are TRBV3-1 (or the pseudogene TRBV3-2) and TRBJ2-3; D is possibly TRBD2 (6 bases). V shed 1 base and J shed 6 bases, with 20 bases lying between them. This CDR3 has 17 amino acids. Germline values: CDR1 LGHDT, CDR2 YNNKEL (reference sequence). The CDR3 coding sequence is TGTGCCAGCAGCCAAGGGGCGGGGAGGAAGATGTCGGATACGCAGTATTTT. It yields the protein CASSQGAGRKMSDTQYF.

The J gene is TRBJ2-5, the V gene TRBV7-2, with D unresolved. The V end lost 1 base, the J end lost 4 bases, and 10 bases lay between the germline ends. CDR1 SGHTA and CDR2 FQGNSA come from the germline V gene. The CDR3 spans 14 residues. As DNA, the CDR3 is TGTGCCAGCAGCTTAGGACACGCCGGAGAGACCCAGTACTTC. It is translated as CASSLGHAGETQYF.

In its sample, this clone was seen a few times. The chain employs TRBV7-6 and TRBJ1-2; 10 positions match TRBD1. Unmatched junction bases numbered 1, after V lost 4 bases and J lost 5 bases. The CDR3 has 13 residues. The V gene's germline CDR1 is SGHVS and CDR2 FNYEAQ. For the CDR3, the DNA is TGTGCCAGCAGCTCGGGACAGGGGTATGGCTACACCTTC. This translates into CASSSGQGYGYTF.

This chain uses TRBV30 with TRBJ2-1, with unresolved D. Germline V CDR1 and CDR2: GTSNPN, SVGIG (reference sequence). CDR3 length: 16 amino acids. Deletions cut 0 bases from V and 5 bases from J, with 17 bases between. CDR3 region: CAWSVLSTRLHNEQFF. The CDR3 coding sequence is TGTGCCTGGAGTGTACTATCCACGAGGCTTCACAATGAGCAGTTCTTC.

This clone has at least ten counts. Here the CDR3 reads CASSVGDFTDTQYF. The CDR3 region has the DNA TGTGCCAGCAGCGTGGGGGACTTTACAGATACGCAGTATTTT. The rearrangement joins TRBV9 to TRBJ2-3; weak D call: TRBD2 (6 bases). Trimming cost V 2 bases and J 3 bases, with 10 bases left between them. Germline lookup yields CDR1 SGDLS and CDR2 YYNGEE. This CDR3 has 14 residues.

This chain joins TRBV28 and TRBJ2-7, with a tentative D call TRBD2 (6 bases). Germline V CDR1 and CDR2: MDHEN, SYDVKM. V was pared by 3 bases and J by 2 bases, with 14 bases between. The CDR3 is 15 amino acids. The CDR3 bases are TGTGCCAGCAGTTTGGGCGGGACTGGGGCCTACGAGCAGTACTTC. Its translation: CASSLGGTGAYEQYF. Full variable domain (missing parts from reference TRBV28 and TRBJ2-7): DVKVTQSSRYLVKRTGEKVFLECVQDMDHENMFWYRQDPGLGLRLIYFSYDVKMKEKGDIPEGYSVSREKKERFSLILESASTNQTSMYLCASSLGGTGAYEQYFGPGTRLTVT.

The rearrangement uses TRBV28 and TRBJ1-2; TRBD1 agrees at 9 bases. The J segment lost 6 bases and the V segment lost 3 bases, leaving 11 bases of the junction unmatched. Germline V gene data show CDR1 as MDHEN and CDR2 as SYDVKM. This CDR3 comprises 16 residues. For the CDR3, the DNA is TGTGCCAGCAGTTTTTTCCACTCGGGACAGGGAAATGGCTACACCTTC. Translation gives CASSFFHSGQGNGYTF.

The CDR3 DNA follows: TGTGCCAGCAGCGCCTTGGGGACTACAGGGAGTCAGAATGAGCAGTTCTTC. Translating gives CASSALGTTGSQNEQFF. The chain links TRBV9 to TRBJ2-1; D might be TRBD2 (7 bases). The CDR3 is 17 residues long. V shed 3 bases and J shed 7 bases, with 23 bases lying between them. The germline V gene encodes CDR1 SGDLS and CDR2 YYNGEE.

The chain combines TRBV9 with TRBJ2-1; 12 bases are a match to TRBD2. The junction had 6 bases not matched to a gene; V was cut back by 1 base and J by 7 bases. The germline gives CDR1 SGDLS, CDR2 YYNGEE. The CDR3 is 16 residues long. CDR3 nucleotides: TGTGCCAGCAGCGTACTAGCGGGAGGGCCGGTGAATGAGCAGTTCTTC. Its translation is CASSVLAGGPVNEQFF.

This sequence joins TRBV11-1 and TRBJ2-5; the match to TRBD2 covers 7 bases. V lost 5 bases, J lost 5 bases, and 14 bases stayed unmatched. The CDR3 extends over 16 amino acids. CDR1 and CDR2 from the germline V gene are SGHAT and FQDESV (reference sequence). The DNA for the CDR3 is TGTGCCAGCAGCCTAAGACTAGCTCCGGAGGCGGAGACCCAGTACTTC. It specifies CASSLRLAPEAETQYF.

The gene calls are TRBV29-1 and TRBJ1-4; D gene unclear. This CDR3 is 12 amino acids long. V lost 5 bases and J lost 8, with 12 bases in between. CDR1 and CDR2 from the germline V gene are SQVTM and ANQGSEA. In DNA form, the CDR3 reads TGCAGCGTTTTACCCGTCGGGGAAAAACTGTTTTTT. It encodes CSVLPVGEKLFF.

This clone was seen more than once but under ten times. The chain recombines TRBV7-2 with TRBJ2-4; TRBD1 might be the D (6 bases). The CDR3 totals 15 residues. Looked up from germline, CDR1 is SGHTA and CDR2 is FQGNSA. V was clipped by 6 bases and J by 8 bases, with 20 bases between them. The DNA of the CDR3 is TGTGCCAGCAGTCTTGGGGCCAGGGGAAAAGACATTCAGTACTTC. Residues: CASSLGARGKDIQYF.

The chain combines TRBV28 with TRBJ2-7; D may be TRBD2 (6 bases). The V gene's germline CDR1 is MDHEN and CDR2 SYDVKM. CDR3 length equals 15 residues. V shed 4 bases and J shed 1 base, with 14 bases lying between them. As DNA, the CDR3 is TGTGCCAGCAGTTCGCCGGGACTTGGATCCTACGAGCAGTACTTC. The encoded protein is CASSSPGLGSYEQYF.